Following are 16 T cell receptor beta chains from one sample sequenced in a study of blood T cell repertoires in COVID-19. TCRdb's copy holds only in-frame clones and misses some; the assay was immunoSEQ multiplex PCR. This table holds 130,000 to 150,000 clones, 80% to 90% found once. Specimen: peripheral blood. Receptors were obtained from a human donor in a cohort sampled during active COVID-19.

The chain links TRBV7-9 to TRBJ1-5, with 7 bases lining up with TRBD1. CDR3 length equals 19 residues. Germline V lookup: CDR1 SEHNR, CDR2 FQNEAQ (reference sequence). The J segment lost 2 bases and the V segment lost 5 bases, leaving 18 bases of the junction unmatched. This CDR3 reads CASSKWSTGTLNRNQPQHF. CDR3 coding DNA: TGTGCCAGCAGCAAGTGGTCGACAGGGACCTTAAATCGCAATCAGCCCCAGCATTTT.

This chain connects TRBV4-2 to TRBJ1-5; D is unresolved. This CDR3 spans 14 amino acids. The germline V and J ends were trimmed by 1 base and 7 bases, with 11 bases remaining between them. CDR1 is LGHNA and CDR2 is YNFKEQ in the germline V gene. CDR3 nucleotides: TGTGCCAGCAGCCAAGGGTCTGAGGGACAGCCCCAGCATTTT. As protein: CASSQGSEGQPQHF.

V gene TRBV4-3 combines with J gene TRBJ1-1; possibly TRBD1 for D (6 bases). Trimming removed 0 bases from V and 1 base from J, with 12 bases in between. Per the germline V gene, CDR1 is LGHNA and CDR2 is YSLEER. The CDR3 sequence is 16 residues long. The CDR3 here is CASSQDTQGPNTEAFF. The CDR3 DNA follows: TGCGCCAGCAGCCAAGACACACAGGGACCGAACACTGAAGCTTTCTTT.

CDR3 nucleotide sequence: TGTGCCAGCAGTCCCCAGACACGGATCGAGACCCAGTACTTC. Translating it yields CASSPQTRIETQYF. The rearrangement uses TRBV27 and TRBJ2-5, with no clear D. CDR1 and CDR2 (germline): MNHEY, SMNVEV (reference sequence). The CDR3 sequence is 14 residues long. Deletions cut 5 bases from V and 5 bases from J, with 15 bases between.

The chain links TRBV6-1 to TRBJ1-3; D is perhaps TRBD1 (5 bases). CDR3 length equals 16 residues. The germline V gene has CDR1 MNHNS and CDR2 SASEGT. Trimming left V 4 bases short and J 4 bases short, with 17 bases between. In DNA form, the CDR3 reads TGTGCCAGCAGTGCCACAGGTTATTCCCTCGGAAACACCATATATTTT. This translates into CASSATGYSLGNTIYF.

V usage is TRBV7-9 and J usage is TRBJ1-5; D is ambiguous. Germline assignment: CDR1 SEHNR and CDR2 FQNEAQ (reference sequence). V lost 1 base, J lost 0 bases, and 10 bases lay in between. The CDR3 totals 16 residues. Here the CDR3 DNA reads TGTGCCAGCAGCTTAGGGGGAGTCTATAGCAATCAGCCCCAGCATTTT. It is translated as CASSLGGVYSNQPQHF.

This clone was found many times. V gene TRBV15 combines with J gene TRBJ1-1; possible D gene TRBD1, 6 bases. V was shortened by 5 bases and J by 8 bases, with 12 bases between the two germline ends. Germline V CDR1 and CDR2: LNHNV, YYDKDF (reference sequence). The CDR3 totals 12 residues. For the CDR3, the DNA is TGTGCCACCAGCTACCAACAGGGAGAAGCTTTCTTT. Translating it yields CATSYQQGEAFF.

The chain links TRBV7-8 to TRBJ1-2; possible D gene TRBD1, 6 bases. There are 15 residues in the CDR3. The germline V gene has CDR1 SGHVS and CDR2 FQNEAQ. The ends were cut back, 5 bases at V and 4 bases at J, with 17 bases in the middle. As DNA, the CDR3 is TGTGCCAGCAGCCCCGGGCGGGGGGCGGGCTATGGCTACACCTTC. It is translated as CASSPGRGAGYGYTF.

V is TRBV9 and J is TRBJ2-2, with TRBD1 matching over 9 bases. Germline V gene data show CDR1 as SGDLS and CDR2 as YYNGEE. The CDR3 has 18 amino acids. With V trimmed by 2 bases and J by 2 bases, 10 bases remained unmatched. This chain's CDR3 is CASSVRGTGQGNTGELFF. In DNA form, the CDR3 reads TGTGCCAGCAGCGTTCGGGGGACGGGACAGGGCAACACCGGGGAGCTGTTTTTT.

J is TRBJ2-3 and V is TRBV4-2; 8 bases are shared with TRBD2. The CDR3 is made up of 18 amino acids. The germline CDR1 and CDR2 sequences are LGHNA and YNFKEQ. V trimming: 0 bases; J trimming: 6 bases; junction bases outside the gene matches: 14. The CDR3 spells CASSQDWAYRGGSDTQYF. The CDR3 nucleotides read TGTGCCAGCAGCCAAGATTGGGCGTATCGGGGGGGCTCGGATACGCAGTATTTT.

The chain combines TRBV5-5 with TRBJ2-1; 13 bases match TRBD2. The CDR3 consists of 16 residues. In germline, CDR1 is SGHKS, CDR2 YYEKEE (reference sequence). Trimming took 4 bases from V and 4 from J; bases not matched to a gene: 5. The CDR3 sequence is CASSTSGLAGYNEQFF. The CDR3 region has the DNA TGTGCCAGCAGCACTTCGGGACTAGCGGGGTACAATGAGCAGTTCTTC. The entire variable domain, with the rest obtained from reference TRBV5-5 and TRBJ2-1, is as follows: DAGVTQSPTHLIKTRGQQVTLRCSPISGHKSVSWYQQVLGQGPQFIFQYYEKEERGRGNFPDRFSARQFPNYSSELNVNALLLGDSALYLCASSTSGLAGYNEQFFGPGTRLTVL.

The chain combines TRBV13 with TRBJ1-1, with D hard to call. The CDR3 totals 13 residues. The germline gives CDR1 PRHDT, CDR2 FYEKMQ (reference sequence). V was trimmed by 6 bases and J by 3 bases, leaving 11 bases between them. The CDR3 reads CASRVGRDTEAFF. The CDR3 nucleotides read TGTGCCAGCAGGGTAGGGAGAGACACTGAAGCTTTCTTT. Full variable domain (rest looked up from reference TRBV13 and TRBJ1-1): AAGVIQSPRHLIKEKRETATLKCYPIPRHDTVYWYQQGPGQDPQFLISFYEKMQSDKGSIPDRFSAQQFSDYHSELNMSSLELGDSALYFCASRVGRDTEAFFGQGTRLTVV.

J is TRBJ2-5 and V is TRBV5-4, with 10 bases fitting TRBD2. Germline loops: CDR1 SGHNT, CDR2 YYREEE (reference sequence). V trimming: 2 bases; J trimming: 1 base; junction bases outside the gene matches: 5. The CDR3 consists of 16 residues. Here the CDR3 DNA reads TGTGCCAGCAGCTTTGGGGCTAGCGGGGGCCAAGAGACCCAGTACTTC. The encoded protein is CASSFGASGGQETQYF.

The rearrangement joins TRBV6-5 to TRBJ1-4; D gene uncertain. V lost 4 bases and J 10 bases, leaving 13 bases between the germline ends. Looked up from germline, CDR1 is MNHEY and CDR2 is SVGAGI. This CDR3 is 13 amino acids long. The CDR3 here is CASSSPPGVKLFF. The CDR3 nucleotides read TGTGCCAGCAGTTCCCCCCCCGGGGTAAAACTGTTTTTT.

The chain joins TRBV27 to TRBJ2-7; TRBD2 is a possible D gene (5 bases). The CDR3 is made up of 13 amino acids. V lost 7 bases, J lost 5 bases, and 15 bases lay in between. The germline gives CDR1 MNHEY, CDR2 SMNVEV (reference sequence). The CDR3 loop is CASTGGGPHEQYF. In nucleotides, the CDR3 is TGTGCCAGCACAGGAGGAGGCCCCCACGAGCAGTACTTC.

This clone was seen more than once but under ten times. The V call is TRBV10-3, the J call TRBJ1-5, with 9 bases fitting TRBD1. This CDR3 is 16 amino acids long. The germline V gene encodes CDR1 ENHRY and CDR2 SYGVKD. Germline trimming cut 10 bases from V and 6 bases from J; bases unmatched to any gene: 16. CDR3 sequence: CATRTGQGQLSQPQHF. In DNA form, the CDR3 reads TGTGCCACCAGAACCGGACAGGGGCAGTTGAGTCAGCCCCAGCATTTT.